These 5 T cell receptor beta chains share one sample of origin, sequenced in a study of T-cell reconstitution after alpha-beta-depleted transplantation in children. Unique molecular identifiers were used in preparing the TCRbeta library. Each CDR3 protein is one row after TCRdb ran MiXCR on the PCR reads. The sample lists more than 400,000 distinct CDR3 sequences, around two fifths occurring once. The source was PBMCs, collected before TCRalphabeta/CD19-depleted stem cell transplant. The receptor source for this set is a girl aged 2 to 9 with aplastic anemia, due to receive a stem cell transplant.

This clonotype was seen ten or more times. The chain combines TRBV5-5 with TRBJ2-5; D gene uncertain. The CDR3 loop spans 13 amino acids. Trimming took off 2 bases at V and 3 bases at J, with 8 bases between the two ends. Germline assignment: CDR1 SGHKS and CDR2 YYEKEE (reference sequence). DNA for the CDR3: TGTGCCAGCAGCTTTCCGGGTGAAGAGACCCAGTACTTC. Protein product: CASSFPGEETQYF.

This clonotype was seen only a few times. The chain carries TRBV20-1 and TRBJ1-6, with TRBD1 matching 8 bases. After removal of 3 bases from V and 8 bases from J, the junction contained 0 bases not matched to a gene. The CDR3 runs to 12 residues. Germline CDR1 is DFQATT and CDR2 is SNEGSKA (reference sequence). CDR3 in DNA: TGCAGTGCTAGGGACAGGGATTCACCCCTCCACTTT. It is translated as CSARDRDSPLHF.

This clonotype appeared many times. This chain uses TRBV5-1 with TRBJ1-5; no clear D. Germline V gene lookup returns CDR1 SGHRS and CDR2 YFSETQ. V was shortened by 4 bases and J by 0 bases, with 8 bases between the two germline ends. The CDR3 consists of 14 residues. The chain's CDR3 is CASSADYSNQPQHF. For the CDR3, the DNA is TGCGCCAGCAGCGCCGACTATAGCAATCAGCCCCAGCATTTT.

The chain has TRBV28 and TRBJ1-1, with no clear D. CDR3 length equals 13 residues. Germline V lookup: CDR1 MDHEN, CDR2 SYDVKM. The V end was cut by 6 bases, the J end by 1 base, with 9 bases between. The CDR3 loop is CASSPRPNTEAFF. CDR3 sequence (DNA): TGTGCCAGCAGCCCCCGACCGAACACTGAAGCTTTCTTT. The entire variable domain, with the rest obtained from reference TRBV28 and TRBJ1-1, is as follows: DVKVTQSSRYLVKRTGEKVFLECVQDMDHENMFWYRQDPGLGLRLIYFSYDVKMKEKGDIPEGYSVSREKKERFSLILESASTNQTSMYLCASSPRPNTEAFFGQGTRLTVV.

This clonotype was seen many times. The chain combines TRBV2 with TRBJ2-5, with TRBD1 identical over 9 bases. The J segment lost 4 bases and the V segment lost 6 bases, leaving 9 bases of the junction unmatched. Per germline, CDR1 SNHLY and CDR2 FYNNEI. The CDR3 spans 15 residues. The CDR3 spells CASSSNRGQGETQYF. For the CDR3, the DNA is TGTGCCAGCAGCAGCAACAGGGGGCAAGGAGAGACCCAGTACTTC. Filled out from reference TRBV2 and TRBJ2-5, the complete variable domain reads EPEVTQTPSHQVTQMGQEVILRCVPISNHLYFYWYRQILGQKVEFLVSFYNNEISEKSEIFDDQFSVERPDGSNFTLKIRSTKLEDSAMYFCASSSNRGQGETQYFGPGTRLLVL.